Listed below are T cell receptor beta chains from one sample, sequenced in a study of T cells in Graves' hyperthyroidism and ophthalmopathy. Via MiXCR, TCRdb re-called the multiplex PCR reads, giving one row per CDR3 protein. The sample comprises about 480,000 distinct CDR3 sequences, 13% to 15% of which are singletons, and less than 20% rests with the top ten. The sample taken for sequencing was blood. The receptor set was obtained from a woman between 18 and 29 years old with Graves' hyperthyroidism. Each CDR3 is given with its conserved first and last residue. A D gene is named only where the DNA matches it firmly. Part of the rows lack a size; the others show once, few, many or a class for expanded clones.

j_call: TRBJ1-5
clone_size: .
v_call: TRBV15
d_call: .
cdr3_aa: CATSRDSLSVGGNQPQHF
cdr3_nt: TGTGCCACCAGCAGAGATTCCCTAAGCGTGGGGGGGAATCAGCCCCAGCATTTT

j_call: TRBJ2-3
clone_size: .
v_call: TRBV20-1
d_call: TRBD2
cdr3_aa: CSARGGLAGVDTQYF
cdr3_nt: TGCAGTGCTAGAGGCGGGCTAGCGGGAGTAGATACGCAGTATTTT

j_call: TRBJ2-7
clone_size: many
v_call: TRBV2
d_call: TRBD2
cdr3_aa: CASSEGGYEQYF
cdr3_nt: TGTGCCAGCAGTGAGGGAGGGTACGAGCAGTACTTC

j_call: TRBJ2-3
clone_size: many
v_call: TRBV7-3
d_call: TRBD2
cdr3_aa: CASSLESWRGGTDTQYF
cdr3_nt: TGTGCCAGCAGCTTGGAGAGCTGGCGGGGGGGCACAGATACGCAGTATTTT

j_call: TRBJ2-1
clone_size: many
v_call: TRBV7-8
d_call: TRBD2
cdr3_aa: CASSFTGTRAYNEQFF
cdr3_nt: TGTGCCAGCAGTTTTACCGGGACTAGAGCCTACAATGAGCAGTTCTTC

j_call: TRBJ1-5
clone_size: many
v_call: TRBV11-2
d_call: TRBD1
cdr3_aa: CASSPGPDRENQPQHF
cdr3_nt: TGTGCCAGCAGCCCCGGGCCGGACAGGGAGAATCAGCCCCAGCATTTT

j_call: TRBJ2-1
clone_size: .
v_call: TRBV7-8
d_call: .
cdr3_aa: CASSLRGGLEQFF
cdr3_nt: TGTGCCAGCAGCTTAAGGGGTGGGCTTGAGCAGTTCTTC

j_call: TRBJ2-7
clone_size: .
v_call: TRBV24-1
d_call: TRBD2
cdr3_aa: CATSGNSGSSSYEQYF
cdr3_nt: TGTGCCACCAGTGGGAATAGCGGGTCGAGCTCCTACGAGCAGTACTTC

j_call: TRBJ1-5
clone_size: few
v_call: TRBV9
d_call: .
cdr3_aa: CASSATLGGNQPQHF
cdr3_nt: TGTGCCAGCAGCGCAACCTTGGGAGGGAATCAGCCCCAGCATTTT

j_call: TRBJ2-7
clone_size: many
v_call: TRBV5-1
d_call: .
cdr3_aa: CASSFSEGSGHSTYEQYF
cdr3_nt: TGCGCCAGCAGCTTTAGTGAGGGAAGCGGCCATTCGACCTACGAGCAGTACTTC

j_call: TRBJ1-1
clone_size: many
v_call: TRBV12-3/TRBV12-4
d_call: .
cdr3_aa: CASRRSGPMNTEAFF
cdr3_nt: TGTGCCAGCAGAAGATCGGGACCTATGAACACTGAAGCTTTCTTT

j_call: TRBJ1-4
clone_size: many
v_call: TRBV30
d_call: .
cdr3_aa: CAWNPARISTNEKLFF
cdr3_nt: TGTGCCTGGAACCCCGCCAGGATCTCAACTAATGAAAAACTGTTTTTT

j_call: TRBJ2-3
clone_size: .
v_call: TRBV11-3
d_call: TRBD2
cdr3_aa: CASSPIAGGPHTQYF
cdr3_nt: TGTGCCAGCAGCCCTATAGCGGGAGGGCCACATACGCAGTATTTT

j_call: TRBJ2-7
clone_size: many
v_call: TRBV24-1
d_call: .
cdr3_aa: CATSDFQGQYSYEQYF
cdr3_nt: TGTGCCACCAGTGATTTTCAAGGACAGTACTCCTACGAGCAGTACTTC

j_call: TRBJ1-1
clone_size: many
v_call: TRBV19
d_call: TRBD1
cdr3_aa: CASSTAGQPKAFF
cdr3_nt: TGTGCCAGTAGTACAGCGGGACAGCCTAAAGCTTTCTTT

j_call: TRBJ2-2
clone_size: few
v_call: TRBV7-8
d_call: .
cdr3_aa: CASSFDLNPGELFF
cdr3_nt: TGTGCCAGCAGCTTTGATTTAAACCCCGGGGAGCTGTTTTTT

j_call: TRBJ1-2
clone_size: many
v_call: TRBV11-3
d_call: .
cdr3_aa: CASSPIGQFYGYTF
cdr3_nt: TGTGCCAGCAGCCCAATCGGACAGTTCTATGGCTACACCTTC

j_call: TRBJ1-2
clone_size: .
v_call: TRBV6-1
d_call: TRBD1
cdr3_aa: CASSGGTDLYGYTF
cdr3_nt: TGTGCCAGCAGTGGGGGGACAGACCTCTATGGCTACACCTTC

j_call: TRBJ2-5
clone_size: few
v_call: TRBV5-6
d_call: .
cdr3_aa: CASSLYGLSGSAPSETQYF
cdr3_nt: TGTGCCAGCAGCTTGTACGGTTTGAGTGGGTCAGCCCCGTCAGAGACCCAGTACTTC

j_call: TRBJ2-5
clone_size: many
v_call: TRBV19
d_call: .
cdr3_aa: CASSMNQWETQYF
cdr3_nt: TGTGCCAGTAGTATGAACCAGTGGGAGACCCAGTACTTC

j_call: TRBJ2-2
clone_size: .
v_call: TRBV19
d_call: .
cdr3_aa: CASNVGGDTGELFF
cdr3_nt: TGTGCCAGTAATGTAGGGGGAGACACCGGGGAGCTGTTTTTT

j_call: TRBJ2-5
clone_size: many
v_call: TRBV27
d_call: .
cdr3_aa: CASSLSLGVRETQYF
cdr3_nt: TGTGCCAGCAGTTTATCGTTGGGAGTCAGGGAGACCCAGTACTTC

j_call: TRBJ2-1
clone_size: few
v_call: TRBV5-4
d_call: TRBD2
cdr3_aa: CASSLGGGFSNEQFF
cdr3_nt: TGTGCCAGCAGCTTGGGGGGAGGGTTTAGCAATGAGCAGTTCTTC

j_call: TRBJ1-6
clone_size: few
v_call: TRBV4-1
d_call: .
cdr3_aa: CASSQDPGKGSPLHF
cdr3_nt: TGCGCCAGCAGCCAAGATCCAGGGAAGGGCTCACCCCTCCACTTT

j_call: TRBJ2-3
clone_size: many
v_call: TRBV28
d_call: .
cdr3_aa: CASSLSARPGDTQYF
cdr3_nt: TGTGCCAGCAGTTTATCGGCCCGCCCCGGGGATACGCAGTATTTT

j_call: TRBJ2-5
clone_size: .
v_call: TRBV5-1
d_call: .
cdr3_aa: CASSLARGIQETQYF
cdr3_nt: TGCGCCAGCAGCTTAGCGCGGGGAATCCAAGAGACCCAGTACTTC

j_call: TRBJ1-5
clone_size: many
v_call: TRBV30
d_call: .
cdr3_aa: CAWSVQHNQPQHF
cdr3_nt: TGTGCCTGGAGTGTACAGCACAATCAGCCCCAGCATTTT

j_call: TRBJ2-6
clone_size: .
v_call: TRBV9
d_call: .
cdr3_aa: CASSVASPGANVLTF
cdr3_nt: TGTGCCAGCAGCGTAGCAAGTCCTGGGGCCAACGTCCTGACTTTC

j_call: TRBJ2-1
clone_size: few
v_call: TRBV20-1
d_call: .
cdr3_aa: CSATTGYTHEQFF
cdr3_nt: TGCAGTGCTACAACAGGGTACACACATGAGCAGTTCTTC

j_call: TRBJ2-3
clone_size: many
v_call: TRBV4-1
d_call: TRBD2
cdr3_aa: CASSLRLAGAGDTQYF
cdr3_nt: TGCGCCAGCAGCCTAAGACTAGCGGGAGCGGGAGATACGCAGTATTTT